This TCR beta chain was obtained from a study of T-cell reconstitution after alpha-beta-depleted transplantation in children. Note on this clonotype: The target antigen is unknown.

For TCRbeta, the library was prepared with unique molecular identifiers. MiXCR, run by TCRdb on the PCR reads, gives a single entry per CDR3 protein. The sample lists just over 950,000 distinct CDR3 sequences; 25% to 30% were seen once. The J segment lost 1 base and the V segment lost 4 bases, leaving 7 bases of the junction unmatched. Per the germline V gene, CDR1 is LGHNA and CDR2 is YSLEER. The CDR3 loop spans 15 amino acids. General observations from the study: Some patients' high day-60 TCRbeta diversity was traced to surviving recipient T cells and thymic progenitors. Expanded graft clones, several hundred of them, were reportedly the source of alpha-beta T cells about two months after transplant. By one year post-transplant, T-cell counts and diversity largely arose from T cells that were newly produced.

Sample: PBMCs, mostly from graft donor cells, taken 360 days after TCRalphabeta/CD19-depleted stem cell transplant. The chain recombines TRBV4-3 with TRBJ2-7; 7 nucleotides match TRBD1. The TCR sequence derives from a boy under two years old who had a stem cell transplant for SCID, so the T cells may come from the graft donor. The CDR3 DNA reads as TGCGCCAGCAGCCCCCCCCCGACAGGGTCCTACGAGCAGTACTTC. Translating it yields CASSPPPTGSYEQYF.